The following is a T cell receptor (beta chain) sequence with its context. As yet, its antigen is unknown. Whole-blood RNA isolation (total RNA) proceeded without T cell sorting. This entry belongs to a study of monozygotic twins with inflammatory bowel disease. The CDR3 has 16 residues. The germline CDR1 and CDR2 sequences are LNHNV and YYDKDF (reference sequence). Broader study findings: Since immunosuppressive treatments differed, patient repertoires may have gained added variability. Different subtypes (of T cells) could not be told apart from one another.

Addition of UMIs with a 6-nucleotide sample barcode was achieved by template switching. TCRdb processed the 5' RACE reads again and assigns one entry to each CDR3 protein, with no DNA. This table lists approximately 150,000 distinct CDR3 sequences. This clonotype was sampled from a human donor with ulcerative colitis or Crohn's disease, or a healthy co-twin of an affected twin (not recorded which). The specimen sequenced was blood. The chain has TRBV15 and TRBJ2-1. The CDR3 sequence: CATRSHVVIDYNEQFF.